The 15 T cell receptor beta chains reported below all come from one sample, sequenced in a study of T cells in Graves' hyperthyroidism and ophthalmopathy. Template material for amplifying TCR beta CDR3 regions consisted of RNA transcripts. Researchers ran a first-round RT-PCR on the TCR CDR3 using the HTBI primer set. In TCRdb, the multiplex PCR reads were re-called with MiXCR into one record per CDR3 protein. The repertoire holds 300,000 to 400,000 distinct CDR3 sequences, with 15% to 20% as singletons. Sequencing input: blood. The receptors derive from a woman in her 50s with Graves' hyperthyroidism.

This clonotype was observed a handful of times. The CDR3 DNA follows: TGTGCCAGTAGTATCACACAAATGGGCTTCGCAACTAATGAAAAACTGTTTTTT. Translation gives CASSITQMGFATNEKLFF. The rearrangement links TRBV19 to TRBJ1-4; D remains ambiguous. The CDR3 runs 18 residues. V was pared by 3 bases and J by 0 bases, with 17 bases between. Germline CDR1 and CDR2: LNHDA and SQIVND (reference sequence).

This clonotype has at least ten counts. CDR3 in amino acids: CSAMGQGNYEQYF. The CDR3 DNA is TGCAGTGCTATGGGACAGGGAAACTACGAGCAGTACTTC. The rearrangement links TRBV20-1 to TRBJ2-7, with 9 bases that match TRBD1. The CDR3 extends over 13 amino acids. V was clipped by 4 bases and J by 3 bases; unmatched bases: 4. From germline, CDR1 is DFQATT and CDR2 SNEGSKA (reference sequence).

This clonotype appeared many times. This chain links TRBV30 with TRBJ2-1, with 7 bases that match TRBD1. V trimming: 3 bases; J trimming: 4 bases; junction bases outside the gene matches: 12. The CDR3 has 16 residues. CDR1 and CDR2 from the germline V gene are GTSNPN and SVGIG (reference sequence). The CDR3 region is CAWSPFDRAKYNEQFF. CDR3 DNA: TGTGCCTGGAGCCCCTTCGACAGGGCTAAGTACAATGAGCAGTTCTTC.

This clonotype was counted a few times. The CDR3 is CASSLGGRGSHQETQYF. The DNA of the CDR3 is TGTGCCAGCAGCTTGGGGGGCAGGGGGTCCCACCAAGAGACCCAGTACTTC. The V call is TRBV5-6, the J call TRBJ2-5; TRBD1 agrees at 7 bases. The CDR3 spans 17 residues. The trim removed 0 bases at V and 0 bases at J, leaving 8 bases unmatched. CDR1 is SGHDT and CDR2 is YYEEEE in the germline V gene.

The table lists this clonotype with many counts. The chain has TRBV7-3 and TRBJ1-1, with D perhaps TRBD1 (6 bases). Trimming stripped 4 bases from V and 5 bases from J, with 14 bases between. Per germline, CDR1 SGHTA and CDR2 FQGTGA. This CDR3 has 14 residues. The CDR3 sequence: CASSSQGHGTEAFF. The CDR3 nucleotides are TGTGCCAGCAGCTCACAGGGACATGGGACTGAAGCTTTCTTT.

There are many counts of this clonotype. V usage is TRBV2 and J usage is TRBJ2-7; D remains unclear. Germline CDR1 reads SNHLY; CDR2 reads FYNNEI. This CDR3 region has 13 residues. V dropped 5 bases and J dropped 6 bases, with 14 bases sitting between them. The chain's CDR3 is CASSPVLRTEQYF. CDR3 in DNA: TGTGCCAGCAGTCCGGTCCTCCGGACCGAGCAGTACTTC.

This clonotype was seen many times. This sequence joins TRBV27 and TRBJ2-7, with TRBD1 as a possible D gene (5 bases). The V gene's germline CDR1 is MNHEY and CDR2 SMNVEV (reference sequence). This CDR3 has 14 amino acids. The V gene lost 6 bases and the J gene lost 2 bases, with 14 bases spanning the gap. The CDR3 DNA reads as TGTGCCAGCAGCCGAACGACAGCACCCTACGAGCAGTACGTC. This sequence encodes CASSRTTAPYEQYV.

This clonotype appeared many times. The rearrangement joins TRBV6-1 to TRBJ2-3; D gene ambiguous. Per germline, CDR1 MNHNS and CDR2 SASEGT. CDR3 length equals 14 residues. Deletions cut 1 base from V and 6 bases from J, with 11 bases between. The CDR3 region is CASSEEYSPDTQYF. CDR3 coding DNA: TGTGCCAGCAGTGAAGAATACTCCCCCGATACGCAGTATTTT.

This clonotype was recorded at least ten times. The chain combines TRBV28 with TRBJ2-2; D call uncertain. The germline gives CDR1 MDHEN, CDR2 SYDVKM. Between the trimmed V and J ends, which lost 6 bases and 2 bases, there was a span of 22 bases. This CDR3 region has 18 residues. As DNA, the CDR3 is TGTGCCAGCAGCCCCCCAGGTCCGGGCAGGTTAAACACCGGGGAGCTGTTTTTT. Translating it yields CASSPPGPGRLNTGELFF.

The sample holds a few counts of this clonotype. The chain couples TRBV20-1 to TRBJ2-1; perhaps TRBD2 as D (6 bases). The ends were cut back, 5 bases at V and 4 bases at J, with 12 bases in the middle. CDR1 DFQATT and CDR2 SNEGSKA come from the germline V gene (reference sequence). This CDR3 is 13 amino acids long. The DNA for the CDR3 is TGCAGTGCTCTCTTTGCGGGGTACAATGAGCAGTTCTTC. Translation: CSALFAGYNEQFF.

The chain links TRBV12-3 or TRBV12-4 to TRBJ2-6; 10 bases align to TRBD1. V lost 5 bases, J lost 0 bases, and 7 bases stayed unmatched. The CDR3 extends over 18 amino acids. CDR3 sequence reads: CASSPWDRGTSGANVLTF. For the CDR3, the DNA is TGTGCCAGCAGTCCCTGGGACAGGGGAACCTCTGGGGCCAACGTCCTGACTTTC.

The gene calls are TRBV7-3 and TRBJ2-3; D call uncertain. V lost 5 bases and J lost 2, with 8 bases in between. CDR3 length: 13 amino acids. Germline V gene sequence: CDR1 SGHTA, CDR2 FQGTGA. This CDR3 is CASSRHTTDTQYF. Written as DNA, the CDR3 is TGTGCCAGCAGCAGACACACCACAGATACGCAGTATTTT.

As concerns this clonotype: Here the CDR3 omits its conserved ending phenylalanine or tryptophan, so a read error is the likely source. The DNA is omitted, as the CDR3 cannot be located on it reliably, and the CDR3 follows TCRdb's listing. The gene calls are TRBV6-1 and TRBJ2-7; TRBD1 reflects the table's D call only, with no check against the DNA. Germline CDR1 and CDR2: MNHNS and SASEGT. The CDR3 has 11 residues if both end residues are counted. The CDR3: CASSKGETVTI.

This clonotype showed up many times. This chain uses TRBV7-8 with TRBJ2-7, with 9 nucleotides matching TRBD1. CDR3 length equals 17 residues. Trimming removed 2 bases from V and 1 base from J; junction bases left unmatched: 9. CDR1 and CDR2 (germline): SGHVS, FQNEAQ. The CDR3: CASSLSTGTGRSYEQYV. The CDR3 DNA reads TGTGCCAGCAGCTTATCCACCGGGACAGGGAGGTCCTACGAGCAGTACGTC.

The chain uses TRBV5-1 and TRBJ2-7; 8 bases are shared with TRBD2. This CDR3 has 16 residues. Germline CDR1 SGHRS, CDR2 YFSETQ. The ends lost 4 bases at V and 4 bases at J; junction bases unmatched: 13. The CDR3 region is CASSQPSPGGSYEQYF. The CDR3, as DNA: TGCGCCAGCAGCCAACCTAGCCCGGGAGGGTCTTACGAGCAGTACTTC.